This T cell receptor (beta chain) was profiled in a study of quantifying T cell responses using KT2 cells. Study in general: Reverse transcription used primers in the TCR alpha and beta constant regions.

This clonotype was counted many times. As yet, its antigen is unknown. Germline assignment: CDR1 SQVTM and CDR2 ANQGSEA. The V and J ends lost 7 bases and 2 bases, in that order; junction bases with no gene match: 4. The CDR3 covers 12 residues. Whole-study results and caveats: KT2 clone alpha and beta sequence counts scaled linearly with input KT2 cell number. Detection of KT2 sequences held at the lowest tested level, about one cell per 100,000 PBMC. Very high KT2 spike-in numbers caused saturation in KT2 sequence detection.

Each cDNA got a UMI-containing oligo ligated at its 3' end. First-round PCR used around 4 cycles and beta primers RC1.1 and RC1.2 covering TRBC1 and TRBC2. TCRdb reanalysed the UMI-ligation and nested PCR reads using MiXCR and keeps one entry per CDR3 protein. The table includes 45,000 to 65,000 distinct CDR3 sequences, 10% to 15% detected once. The sample is PBMC spiked with counted cells of clone KT2. This rearrangement joins TRBV29-1 to TRBJ2-7, with 8 bases aligning to TRBD2. This receptor was taken from a human donor. Sequencing was carried out using PBMCs spiked with cells of the T cell clone KT2. The CDR3 bases are TGCAGCGGGACTAGCTCGGCCTACGAGCAGTACTTC. It is translated as CSGTSSAYEQYF.